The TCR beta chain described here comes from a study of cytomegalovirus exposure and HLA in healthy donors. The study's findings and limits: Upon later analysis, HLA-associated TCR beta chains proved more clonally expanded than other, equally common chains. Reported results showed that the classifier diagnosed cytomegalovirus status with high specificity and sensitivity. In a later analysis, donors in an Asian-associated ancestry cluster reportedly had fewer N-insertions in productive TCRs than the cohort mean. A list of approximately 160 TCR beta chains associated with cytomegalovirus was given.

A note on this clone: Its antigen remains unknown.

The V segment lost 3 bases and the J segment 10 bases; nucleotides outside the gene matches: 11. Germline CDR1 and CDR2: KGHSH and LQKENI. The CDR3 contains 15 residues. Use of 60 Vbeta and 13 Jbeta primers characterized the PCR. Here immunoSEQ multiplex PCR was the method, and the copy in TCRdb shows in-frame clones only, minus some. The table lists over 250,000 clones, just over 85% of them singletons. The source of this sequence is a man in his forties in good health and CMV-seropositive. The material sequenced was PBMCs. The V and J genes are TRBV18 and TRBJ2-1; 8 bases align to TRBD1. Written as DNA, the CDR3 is TGTGCCAGCTCACCTGGACAGGGTCGAGCTCTAGAGCAGTTCTTC. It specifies CASSPGQGRALEQFF.